Sequencing of this T cell receptor beta chain was carried out in a study of blood T cell repertoires in COVID-19. Study-level background: Acute-phase and convalescent COVID-19 samples originated in the United States, Italy and Spain. The cDNA or gDNA used as material had been derived from T cells, B-cell-depleted T cells, or PBMCs.

V lost 0 bases to trimming and J lost 5 bases, with 10 bases between them. The CDR3 runs to 14 residues. Germline-derived CDR1 and CDR2 are LGHNA and YSLEER. Authors' analysis steps: Scientists estimated how many nucleated cells there were by amplifying reference gene primers. Libraries were prepared by immunoSEQ multiplex PCR; TCRdb keeps only in-frame clonotypes and omits some of them. D and trimming come from the DNA, and the V and J calls and clone size come from that table. The repertoire consists of 150,000 to 180,000 clones, with roughly 80% occurring once and the leading ten covering approximately 0.5%. This clone was observed a single time.

Sequencing was done on a sample of peripheral blood. V gene TRBV4-3 combines with J gene TRBJ1-1; D not resolved. The sequence was collected from a man aged 60 to 69 with acute or convalescent COVID-19. This chain's CDR3 is CASSQDRSGTEAFF. In DNA form, the CDR3 reads TGCGCCAGCAGCCAAGATCGGTCGGGGACTGAAGCTTTCTTT.